Below, 23 T cell receptor beta chains from the same sample are listed, as sequenced in a study of T cells in Graves' hyperthyroidism and ophthalmopathy. RNA transcripts served as the template for amplifying TCR beta CDR3 regions. Initially, a first-round RT-PCR of the TCR CDR3 employed the HTBI primer set. TCRdb reanalysed the multiplex PCR reads using MiXCR and keeps one entry per CDR3 protein. The table records hundreds of thousands of distinct CDR3 sequences, around 21% of them present only once. The sequenced material came from blood. These receptor sequences come from a man aged 30 to 39 with Graves' ophthalmopathy.

Details on this clonotype: This clone may be a read error of a much larger clone one base away. CDR3 nucleotide sequence: TGTGCCAGCAGCTTACTTACAGGGCAGACCGGGGAGCTGTTTTTT. Translated: CASSLLTGQTGELFF. The rearrangement joins TRBV7-8 to TRBJ2-2; a possible D gene is TRBD1 (6 bases). The CDR3 covers 15 residues. Germline CDR1 reads SGHVS; CDR2 reads FQNEAQ. V gave up 2 bases and J gave up 5 bases, with 12 bases separating them.

The chain links TRBV3-1 to TRBJ2-5; D uncertain. V lost 5 bases, J lost 3 bases, and 7 bases lay in between. Germline CDR1 reads LGHDT; CDR2 reads YNNKEL (reference sequence). CDR3 size: 12 residues. The DNA for the CDR3 is TGTGCCAGCAGCTGGGAAGAAGAGACCCAGTACTTC. Its protein product is CASSWEEETQYF.

The chain carries TRBV5-6 and TRBJ2-5, with 11 bases aligning to TRBD1. Germline values: CDR1 SGHDT, CDR2 YYEEEE. J lost 3 bases, V lost 3 bases, and 4 bases had no gene match. The CDR3 consists of 15 residues. This CDR3 reads CASSYGQGAEETQYF. CDR3 nucleotides: TGTGCCAGCAGCTACGGACAGGGGGCGGAAGAGACCCAGTACTTC.

This sequence joins TRBV9 and TRBJ2-3; TRBD2 agrees at 8 bases. V lost 5 bases and J lost 2; bases outside the gene matches: 7. This CDR3 spans 15 amino acids. In germline, CDR1 is SGDLS, CDR2 YYNGEE. The CDR3 reads CASSRRGEATDTQYF. In DNA, the CDR3 is TGTGCCAGCAGTCGGCGGGGGGAGGCCACAGATACGCAGTATTTT.

V and J are TRBV20-1 and TRBJ1-2, with TRBD1 matching over 11 bases. Trimming took 2 bases from V and 4 from J; bases not matched to a gene: 9. CDR1 DFQATT and CDR2 SNEGSKA come from the germline V gene (reference sequence). The CDR3 covers 16 residues. CDR3: CSARFVGQGAIYGYTF. Here the CDR3 DNA reads TGCAGTGCTAGATTTGTTGGACAGGGGGCTATCTATGGCTACACCTTC.

This clonotype was found a few times. CDR3 sequence reads: CSARPRQGSDQPQHF. The CDR3 bases are TGCAGTGCTAGGCCTAGACAGGGGTCGGATCAGCCCCAGCATTTT. The chain joins TRBV20-1 to TRBJ1-5; TRBD1 matches at 8 bases. This CDR3 is built from 15 residues. Unmatched junction bases numbered 9, after V lost 3 bases and J lost 5 bases. Germline V gene lookup returns CDR1 DFQATT and CDR2 SNEGSKA (reference sequence).

This clonotype has ten or more counts. V usage is TRBV5-1 and J usage is TRBJ2-3; the match to TRBD2 covers 11 bases. V was pared by 0 bases and J by 5 bases, with 8 bases of the junction left unmatched. In germline, CDR1 is SGHRS, CDR2 YFSETQ. The CDR3 is 17 amino acids. CDR3 bases: TGCGCCAGCAGCTTGGCCCTTAGCGGGAGGGCCCGAGATACGCAGTATTTT. Protein sequence: CASSLALSGRARDTQYF.

The chain links TRBV10-3 to TRBJ2-2; 7 bases map to TRBD1. The CDR3 loop spans 16 amino acids. V lost 1 base to trimming and J lost 0 bases; unmatched junction nucleotides: 2. In germline, CDR1 is ENHRY, CDR2 SYGVKD. CDR3 coding DNA: TGTGCCATCAGTGAGTTGACAGGGCCGAACACCGGGGAGCTGTTTTTT. Encoded protein: CAISELTGPNTGELFF.

This clonotype was counted a single time. This likely comes from a read error, as the CDR3 has no conserved phenylalanine or tryptophan at its end. The gene calls are TRBV18 and TRBJ2-5; D perhaps matches TRBD1 (6 bases). The length of the CDR3 is 13 residues. The V end lost 2 bases, the J end lost 5 bases, and 9 bases lay between the germline ends. Germline V gene sequence: CDR1 KGHSH, CDR2 LQKENI. The CDR3 loop reads CASSPEGEETQYL. CDR3 nucleotide sequence: TGTGCCAGCTCACCAGAGGGGGAGGAGACCCAGTACCTC.

This chain's CDR3 is CASSYSPGGVGYEQYF. The CDR3 DNA is TGTGCCAGCAGTTACTCGCCCGGCGGGGTGGGCTACGAGCAGTACTTC. This sequence joins TRBV6-2 or TRBV6-3 and TRBJ2-7; tentatively, D is TRBD2 (6 bases). Germline lookup yields CDR1 MNHEY and CDR2 SVGEGT. The CDR3 length is 16 residues. The V end lost 0 bases, the J end lost 3 bases, and 15 bases lay between the germline ends.

The chain uses TRBV19 and TRBJ2-1; 8 nucleotides align to TRBD1. In germline, CDR1 is LNHDA, CDR2 SQIVND (reference sequence). J was trimmed by 5 bases and V by 3 bases; bases with no gene match: 6. The CDR3 spans 15 residues. The CDR3 nucleotides read TGTGCCAGTAGTATTGGCAGGGGGCCGGACAATGAGCAGTTCTTC. Its protein product is CASSIGRGPDNEQFF.

The sample holds a few counts of this clonotype. V and J are TRBV7-8 and TRBJ2-3; D call uncertain. The V end was cut by 6 bases, the J end by 1 base, with 8 bases between. Germline assignment: CDR1 SGHVS and CDR2 FQNEAQ. The CDR3 contains 13 residues. The CDR3 protein is CASRPRGTDTQYF. DNA of the CDR3: TGTGCCAGCAGACCTAGGGGCACAGATACGCAGTATTTT.

This clonotype showed up many times. The chain is built from TRBV12-3 or TRBV12-4 and TRBJ2-1, with 7 bases fitting TRBD2. V dropped 3 bases and J dropped 3; count of bases not matched to a gene: 5. The CDR3 length is 15 residues. CDR3 amino acids: CASSLGAGIYNEQFF. CDR3 DNA: TGTGCCAGCAGTTTGGGAGCGGGAATCTACAATGAGCAGTTCTTC.

This clonotype occurred a few times. The chain is built from TRBV7-2 and TRBJ1-1; D remains unclear. Trimming took 6 bases from V and 9 from J, leaving 5 bases between them. The CDR3 extends over 9 amino acids. The germline gives CDR1 SGHTA, CDR2 FQGNSA. The CDR3 DNA reads TGTGCCAGCAGTCCTCAAGCTTTCTTT. Amino acids: CASSPQAFF.

The rearrangement links TRBV12-3 or TRBV12-4 to TRBJ2-2; D is undetermined. V was cut by 6 bases and J by 8 bases, with 13 bases left in between. The CDR3 sequence is 13 residues long. CDR3: CASRPTPTGELFF. The DNA of the CDR3 is TGTGCCAGCAGGCCCACCCCGACAGGGGAGCTGTTTTTT.

The chain combines TRBV7-9 with TRBJ2-1; D may be TRBD1 or TRBD2 (6 bases each). This CDR3 comprises 14 residues. Trimming removed 5 bases from V and 6 bases from J, with 14 bases in between. Germline V gene lookup returns CDR1 SEHNR and CDR2 FQNEAQ (reference sequence). As DNA, the CDR3 is TGTGCCAGCAGCCGAGGGGGGACCTGCAATGAGCAGTTCTTC. Its translation is CASSRGGTCNEQFF.

This clonotype was observed many times. V usage is TRBV12-3 or TRBV12-4 and J usage is TRBJ2-5, with TRBD2 matching over 14 bases. Losses at the gene ends were 3 bases for V and 5 bases for J; bases not matched to a gene: 5. This CDR3 is built from 16 residues. CDR3 residues: CASSLLRTSGRETQYF. The CDR3 coding sequence is TGTGCCAGCAGTTTGCTTCGGACTAGCGGGAGGGAGACCCAGTACTTC.

This clonotype was observed many times. The chain combines TRBV3-1 with TRBJ1-1; D not resolved. The CDR3 runs 13 residues. Germline V CDR1 and CDR2: LGHDT, YNNKEL (reference sequence). V lost 4 bases and J 4 bases, leaving 10 bases between the germline ends. This chain's CDR3 is CASSRRRGTEAFF. Here the CDR3 DNA reads TGTGCCAGCAGCCGTAGGCGGGGCACTGAAGCTTTCTTT.

The V call is TRBV5-1, the J call TRBJ2-4; D is undetermined. The V gene lost 1 base and the J gene lost 8 bases, with 16 bases spanning the gap. CDR1 SGHRS and CDR2 YFSETQ come from the germline V gene. The CDR3 length is 15 residues. CDR3 region: CASSLTWPSQDIQYF. CDR3 in DNA: TGCGCCAGCAGCTTGACTTGGCCTAGTCAGGACATTCAGTACTTC.

The CDR3 DNA reads TGCGCCAGCAGCTTATCTCTACCGGTGTGGTGGAACATTCAGTACTTC. It encodes CASSLSLPVWWNIQYF. The gene calls are TRBV5-1 and TRBJ2-4; no clear D. The CDR3 runs 16 residues. With 2 bases removed from V and 7 bases from J, the gap between germline ends came to 19 bases. CDR1 and CDR2 (germline): SGHRS, YFSETQ.

This clonotype has at least ten counts. The chain combines TRBV5-1 with TRBJ1-4, with 8 bases that match TRBD1. Germline CDR1 SGHRS, CDR2 YFSETQ. J lost 8 bases, V lost 0 bases, and 3 bases had no gene match. The CDR3 runs to 14 residues. The CDR3: CASSLDRGDEKLFF. The CDR3 DNA is TGCGCCAGCAGCTTGGACAGGGGGGACGAAAAACTGTTTTTT.

The chain combines TRBV20-1 with TRBJ2-3, with D possibly TRBD1 on 6 matching bases. CDR1 is DFQATT, CDR2 SNEGSKA, per germline (reference sequence). This CDR3 is built from 14 residues. The V gene lost 6 bases and the J gene lost 2 bases, with 15 bases spanning the gap. CDR3 DNA sequence: TGCAGTGCCCGCCGGGACATGGTCACAGATACGCAGTATTTT. Translating gives CSARRDMVTDTQYF.

This clonotype was counted only a few times. The gene calls are TRBV10-3 and TRBJ2-7; possibly TRBD2 for D (6 bases). Trimming stripped 7 bases from V and 3 bases from J, with 7 bases between. This CDR3 is built from 11 residues. Germline CDR1 ENHRY, CDR2 SYGVKD. CDR3 in amino acids: CAITGGYEQYF. CDR3 coding DNA: TGTGCCATCACCGGGGGCTACGAGCAGTACTTC.